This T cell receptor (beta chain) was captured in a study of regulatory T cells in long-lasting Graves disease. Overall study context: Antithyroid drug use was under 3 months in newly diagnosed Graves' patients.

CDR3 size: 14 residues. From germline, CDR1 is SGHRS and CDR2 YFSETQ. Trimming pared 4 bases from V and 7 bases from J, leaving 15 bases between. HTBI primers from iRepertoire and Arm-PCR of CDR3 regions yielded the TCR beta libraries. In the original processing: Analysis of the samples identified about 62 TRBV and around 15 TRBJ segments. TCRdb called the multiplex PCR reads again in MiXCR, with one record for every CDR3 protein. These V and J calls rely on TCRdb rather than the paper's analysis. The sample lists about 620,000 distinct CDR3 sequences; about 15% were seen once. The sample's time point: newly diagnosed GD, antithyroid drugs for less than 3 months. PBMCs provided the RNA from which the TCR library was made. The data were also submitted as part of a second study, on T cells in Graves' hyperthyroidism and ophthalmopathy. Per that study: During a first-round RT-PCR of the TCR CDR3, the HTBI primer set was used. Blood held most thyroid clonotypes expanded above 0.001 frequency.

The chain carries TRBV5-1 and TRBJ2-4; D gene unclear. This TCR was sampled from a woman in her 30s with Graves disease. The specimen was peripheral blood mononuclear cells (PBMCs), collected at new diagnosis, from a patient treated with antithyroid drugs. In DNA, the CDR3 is TGCGCCAGCAGCGCAGGACGCGACACCAACATTCAGTACTTC. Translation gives CASSAGRDTNIQYF.